The 7 T cell receptor beta chains in this list originate from one sample, sequenced in a study of human T cells and chemical hapten exposure. TCRdb redid the calling of the RACE reads with MiXCR, one entry per CDR3 protein. This table has tens of thousands of distinct CDR3 sequences, 3.5% to 4.5% appearing once. Stated time point: healthy volunteer bleed at 2 weeks. It was from unfractionated whole blood that total RNA was extracted. Sequencing was done on a sample of whole blood. The receptors come from a female donor in good health. Some clones in this sample may be carry-over from other donors' samples.

There are many counts of this clonotype. The genes are TRBV28 and TRBJ1-1, with 7 bases aligning to TRBD1. This CDR3 has 17 residues. The V gene end was trimmed by 2 bases and the J gene end by 2 bases; junction bases not matched to a gene: 11. CDR1 is MDHEN and CDR2 is SYDVKM in the germline V gene. This chain's CDR3 is CASSLMTGKGLNTEAFF. In nucleotides, the CDR3 is TGTGCCAGCAGTTTAATGACAGGGAAAGGGTTAAACACTGAAGCTTTCTTT.

This clonotype was picked up many times. The CDR3 protein is CASSISGTAYTEAFF. The CDR3 nucleotides are TGTGCCAGCAGCATAAGCGGGACAGCCTACACTGAAGCTTTCTTT. The gene calls are TRBV7-2 and TRBJ1-1; 7 bases map to TRBD1. Germline values: CDR1 SGHTA, CDR2 FQGNSA. Trimming removed 5 bases from V and 3 bases from J; junction bases left unmatched: 9. The CDR3 is made up of 15 amino acids. Complete variable domain (other parts from reference TRBV7-2 and TRBJ1-1): GAGVSQSPSNKVTEKGKDVELRCDPISGHTALYWYRQSLGQGLEFLIYFQGNSAPDKSGLPSDRFSAERTGGSVSTLTIQRTQQEDSAVYLCASSISGTAYTEAFFGQGTRLTVV.

The chain is built from TRBV7-9 and TRBJ2-7; 7 bases map to TRBD1. The V gene end was trimmed by 2 bases and the J gene end by 4 bases; junction bases not matched to a gene: 11. CDR1 and CDR2 (germline): SEHNR, FQNEAQ (reference sequence). CDR3 size: 16 residues. DNA of the CDR3: TGTGCCAGCAGCTTAACCCAGGGGGTCAAGGGGTACGAGCAGTACTTC. Translated, it gives CASSLTQGVKGYEQYF.

This clonotype was counted many times. The gene calls are TRBV5-1 and TRBJ2-1; D might be TRBD2 (5 bases). V was pared by 0 bases and J by 9 bases, with 10 bases between. The CDR3 contains 13 residues. Germline CDR1 SGHRS, CDR2 YFSETQ. Here the CDR3 DNA reads TGCGCCAGCAGCTTGGCCCGGGGAAGTGAGCAGTTCTTC. Translating it yields CASSLARGSEQFF.

In this sample, this clonotype turned up many times. The chain links TRBV7-3 to TRBJ2-7, with 7 positions matching TRBD1. V lost 1 base to trimming and J lost 7 bases; unmatched junction nucleotides: 13. Germline CDR1 SGHTA, CDR2 FQGTGA. The CDR3 is 16 amino acids. The CDR3 coding sequence is TGTGCCAGCAGCTTAAGCTTGGGACAGCCCCTCGGGGAGCAGTACTTC. It translates to CASSLSLGQPLGEQYF.

In this sample, this clonotype turned up many times. The gene calls are TRBV7-2 and TRBJ2-7; no clear D. Trimming stripped 5 bases from V and 1 base from J, with 12 bases between. CDR1 SGHTA and CDR2 FQGNSA come from the germline V gene. The CDR3 runs to 14 residues. In DNA form, the CDR3 reads TGTGCCAGCAGCCCTAGTCCGTCATCCTACGAGCAGTACTTC. Translated, it gives CASSPSPSSYEQYF.

This clonotype was seen repeatedly, ten times or more. The V call is TRBV12-3 or TRBV12-4, the J call TRBJ2-5; D uncertain. This CDR3 is built from 15 residues. V lost 1 base, J lost 5 bases, and 14 bases lay in between. DNA of the CDR3: TGTGCCAGCAGTTTAGATAGGGTTTTAGGGGAGACCCAGTACTTC. It encodes CASSLDRVLGETQYF.